This T cell receptor (beta chain) was recovered during a study of response to subunit inactivated influenza vaccine. A few counts support this clonotype. TCRdb processed the RT-PCR reads anew with MiXCR; each CDR3 protein has one entry. The top ten hold approximately 14% of the sample, which has hundreds of thousands of distinct CDR3 sequences, roughly 13% seen once. This clonotype was obtained from a man aged 50-59 years who received an inactivated influenza vaccine. The material sequenced was PBMCs from blood, taken 45 days after vaccination.

The CDR3 protein is CASSRHTKAQETQYF. Here the CDR3 DNA reads TGTGCCAGCAGTCGACATACGAAAGCCCAAGAGACCCAGTACTTC. The chain combines TRBV28 with TRBJ2-5; D ambiguous. The germline V and J ends were trimmed by 5 bases and 1 base, with 14 bases remaining between them. CDR1 and CDR2 from the germline V gene are MDHEN and SYDVKM. This CDR3 contains 15 residues.